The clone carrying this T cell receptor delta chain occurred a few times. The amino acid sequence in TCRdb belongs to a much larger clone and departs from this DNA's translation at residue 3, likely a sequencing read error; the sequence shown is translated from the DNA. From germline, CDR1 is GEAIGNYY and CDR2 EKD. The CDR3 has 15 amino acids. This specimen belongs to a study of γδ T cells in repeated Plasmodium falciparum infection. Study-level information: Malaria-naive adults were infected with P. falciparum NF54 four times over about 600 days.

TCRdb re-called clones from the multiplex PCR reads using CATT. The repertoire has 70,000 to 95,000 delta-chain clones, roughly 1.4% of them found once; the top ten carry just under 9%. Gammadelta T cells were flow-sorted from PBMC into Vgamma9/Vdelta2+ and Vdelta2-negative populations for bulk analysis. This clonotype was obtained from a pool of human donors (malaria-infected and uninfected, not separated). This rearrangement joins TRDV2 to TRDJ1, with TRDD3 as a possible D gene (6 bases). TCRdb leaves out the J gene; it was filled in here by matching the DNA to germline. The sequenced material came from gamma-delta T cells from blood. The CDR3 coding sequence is TGTGCCTATGACCGCGTGATGGGGGACACCGATAAACTCATCTTT. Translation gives CAYDRVMGDTDKLIF.